Below, 10 T cell receptor beta chains from the same sample are listed, as sequenced in a study of CD8+ T cells in alopecia areata. In roughly 5 patients, CD4+ T cells were split by CD25+CD127- sorting. The sequencing template was cDNA reverse transcribed from extracted RNA. Libraries were prepared by immunoSEQ multiplex PCR; TCRdb keeps only in-frame clonotypes and omits some of them. The table records about 20,000 clones, roughly 60% of them present only once. The sequenced sample was CD4+ Tregs sorted from blood. The source is a human donor with alopecia areata.

V gene TRBV10-3 combines with J gene TRBJ2-7, with 13 bases that match TRBD2. V lost 6 bases and J lost 2; bases outside the gene matches: 10. Germline CDR1 ENHRY, CDR2 SYGVKD. The CDR3 is 17 residues long. The CDR3 sequence is CAISGLAGVSRTYEQYF. CDR3 DNA: TGTGCCATCAGCGGACTAGCGGGAGTTTCCCGCACCTACGAGCAGTACTTC.

V and J are TRBV2 and TRBJ2-1; 7 bases align to TRBD1. V was clipped by 6 bases and J by 14 bases; unmatched bases: 16. The CDR3 contains 14 residues. Per germline, CDR1 SNHLY and CDR2 FYNNEI. The CDR3 region has the DNA TGTGCCAGCAGAGCACAGGGGCGTTTGTCGAGTGAGTTCTTC. Protein: CASRAQGRLSSEFF.

V is TRBV28 and J is TRBJ1-6; D is ambiguous. This CDR3 contains 17 residues. V was pared by 5 bases and J by 0 bases, with 14 bases between. Germline lookup yields CDR1 MDHEN and CDR2 SYDVKM. This CDR3 is CASSTREGTSYNSPLHF. The CDR3 DNA reads TGTGCCAGCAGTACCCGGGAGGGTACCTCCTATAATTCACCCCTCCACTTT.

The chain links TRBV29-1 to TRBJ2-7, with D hard to call. Trimming left V 3 bases short and J 3 bases short, with 12 bases between. Germline-derived CDR1 and CDR2 are SQVTM and ANQGSEA. The CDR3 totals 13 residues. The CDR3 here is CSVDVAPSYEQYF. The CDR3 DNA reads TGCAGCGTTGACGTCGCACCCAGCTACGAGCAGTACTTC.

The chain has TRBV6-8 and TRBJ1-4; 10 bases are shared with TRBD1. This CDR3 spans 20 amino acids. Germline V CDR1 and CDR2: MNHGY, SAAAGT. V trimming: 2 bases; J trimming: 4 bases; junction bases outside the gene matches: 16. The CDR3: CASSYPPGTGENLRNEKLFF. CDR3 in DNA: TGTGCCAGCAGTTACCCCCCCGGGACAGGGGAAAACCTACGTAATGAAAAACTGTTTTTT.

This clone was counted only a few times. This sequence joins TRBV25-1 and TRBJ2-7, with TRBD1 as a possible D gene (5 bases). The CDR3 runs 14 residues. V dropped 1 base and J dropped 6 bases, with 13 bases sitting between them. The germline gives CDR1 MGHDK, CDR2 SYGVNS. CDR3 in amino acids: CASSEWGSVVEQYF. The CDR3 coding sequence is TGTGCCAGCAGTGAATGGGGCAGTGTAGTCGAGCAGTACTTC.

About this clone: This same CDR3 is encoded by further DNA sequences in the sample. The chain links TRBV18 to TRBJ2-1; 8 nucleotides match TRBD1. The CDR3 has 17 residues. Trimming took 6 bases from V and 0 from J; bases not matched to a gene: 10. Looked up from germline, CDR1 is KGHSH and CDR2 is LQKENI. The CDR3 protein is CASSLLTGVNSYNEQFF. The DNA of the CDR3 is TGTGCCAGCTCCCTGCTGACAGGGGTCAACTCCTACAATGAGCAGTTCTTC.

The chain uses TRBV11-3 and TRBJ2-2; no firm D call. V gave up 6 bases and J gave up 0 bases, with 8 bases separating them. The CDR3 extends over 14 amino acids. The germline CDR1 and CDR2 sequences are SGHNT and YENEEA. This CDR3 reads CASSIQANTGELFF. The CDR3 DNA follows: TGTGCCAGCAGTATACAAGCGAACACCGGGGAGCTGTTTTTT.

J is TRBJ2-7 and V is TRBV28; tentatively, D is TRBD2 (6 bases). Deletions cut 2 bases from V and 3 bases from J, with 14 bases between. This CDR3 region has 15 residues. The germline gives CDR1 MDHEN, CDR2 SYDVKM. CDR3 residues: CASSLAGFFHYEQYF. The CDR3 DNA follows: TGTGCCAGCAGTTTAGCGGGGTTCTTCCACTACGAGCAGTACTTC.

The V and J genes are TRBV5-1 and TRBJ2-3; the D gene could be TRBD1 or TRBD2 (5 bases each). V was trimmed by 7 bases and J by 2 bases, leaving 14 bases between them. This CDR3 region has 14 residues. CDR1 and CDR2 from the germline V gene are SGHRS and YFSETQ. CDR3 protein: CASRSGTITDTQYF. The CDR3 bases are TGCGCCAGCCGGTCCGGGACCATCACAGATACGCAGTATTTT.